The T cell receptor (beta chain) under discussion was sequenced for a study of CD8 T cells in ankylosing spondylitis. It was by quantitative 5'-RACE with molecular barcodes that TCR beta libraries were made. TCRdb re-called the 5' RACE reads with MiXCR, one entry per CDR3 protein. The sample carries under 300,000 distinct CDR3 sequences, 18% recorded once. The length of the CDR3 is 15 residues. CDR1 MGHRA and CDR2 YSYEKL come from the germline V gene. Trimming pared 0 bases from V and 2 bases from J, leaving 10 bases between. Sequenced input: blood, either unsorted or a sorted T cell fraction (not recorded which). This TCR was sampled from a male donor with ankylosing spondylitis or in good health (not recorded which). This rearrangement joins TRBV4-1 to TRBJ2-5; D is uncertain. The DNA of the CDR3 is TGCGCCAGCAGCCAAGACGGATCGGCGCAAGAGACCCAGTACTTC. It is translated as CASSQDGSAQETQYF.